What follows is one TCR beta chain and its context. TCRdb keeps only in-frame clones here, not all; method: immunoSEQ multiplex PCR. Altogether roughly 30,000 clones are present, roughly 90% being singletons, with the ten largest covering roughly 1%. This sample was taken from a study of monozygotic twins with cystic fibrosis. CDR3 length: 11 residues. V lost 3 bases and J 4 bases, leaving 7 bases between the germline ends. From germline, CDR1 is GTSNPN and CDR2 SVGIG (reference sequence). Sequencing was done on a sample of blood. The chain combines TRBV30 with TRBJ2-7, with D maybe TRBD2 (6 bases). The TCR comes from a girl aged 2-10 years with cystic fibrosis. CDR3 region: CAWSGGYEQYF. CDR3 sequence (DNA): TGTGCCTGGAGCGGGGGATACGAGCAGTACTTC.